This T cell receptor beta chain was documented in a study of cytomegalovirus exposure and HLA in healthy donors. About the research overall: For the approximately 360 genotyped donors, roughly 81% fell within the Caucasian-associated ancestry cluster. The study, taken as a whole, reports: The classifier reportedly diagnosed cytomegalovirus status with high sensitivity and specificity. For TCR beta chains, V- and J-gene trimming was later linked to a missense DCLRE1C variant. Investigators reported some 150 TCR beta chains as tied to cytomegalovirus.

Vbeta (60) and Jbeta (13) primers were used in the PCR. Clones were read by immunoSEQ multiplex PCR, and TCRdb kept only the in-frame ones, dropping some. The repertoire holds 150,000 to 200,000 clones, with approximately 71% as singletons. Comment on this clone: No antigen is known for it.

V dropped 1 base and J dropped 0 bases, with 17 bases sitting between them. Germline CDR1 and CDR2: SEHNR and FQNEAQ (reference sequence). This CDR3 is 18 amino acids long. This sequence joins TRBV7-9 and TRBJ2-3; a weak D match, TRBD1 (5 bases). The receptor comes from a girl under 18 in good health and CMV-seronegative. Sequenced input: PBMCs. The CDR3 bases are TGTGCCAGCAGCTTAGTACAGAGCACCGACAGAAGCACAGATACGCAGTATTTT. It codes for CASSLVQSTDRSTDTQYF.